This T cell receptor beta chain was identified in a study of blood T cell repertoires in COVID-19. In the study overall: COVID-19 samples, acute and convalescent, were from the United States, Italy and Spain. Sources were T cells, B-cell-depleted T cells, or PBMCs; the material itself was cDNA or gDNA.

In the authors' workflow: From reference gene primer amplification, estimates of nucleated cell counts were derived. The assay was immunoSEQ multiplex PCR, and TCRdb's table has in-frame clones only and misses some. For V, J and clone size, that table is used; D and trimming come from the DNA. Of 150,000 to 200,000 clones in the sample, about 88% are singletons; the top ten hold over 15%. V was cut by 8 bases and J by 6 bases, with 15 bases left in between. In germline, CDR1 is SGHRS, CDR2 YFSETQ. The CDR3 extends over 12 amino acids. The clonotype originates from a man between 60 and 70 years old with active or convalescent COVID-19. Sample: peripheral blood. The chain couples TRBV5-1 to TRBJ2-7; the D gene is possibly TRBD2 (6 bases). CDR3 loop: CARRPEEGEQYF. The CDR3 nucleotides read TGCGCCAGAAGACCGGAGGAGGGCGAGCAGTACTTC.